This T cell receptor (beta chain) was sequenced for a study of blood T cell repertoires in COVID-19. Study-level information: Spain, Italy and the United States supplied samples that represented acute and convalescent COVID-19. PBMCs, B-cell-depleted T cells, or T cells were the source of the cDNA or gDNA that made up the material.

There are a few counts of this clone. After removal of 4 bases from V and 2 bases from J, the junction contained 15 bases not matched to a gene. The germline gives CDR1 KGHDR, CDR2 SFDVKD. This CDR3 has 18 residues. The repertoire was sequenced with immunoSEQ multiplex PCR; TCRdb's copy has only in-frame clones and lacks some. The table includes some 300,000 clones, about 88% detected once. It was during active infection that Seattle patients were enrolled and then longitudinally followed. The genes are TRBV24-1 and TRBJ2-5, with 7 bases fitting TRBD1. The clonotype was recovered from a woman aged 70-85 years with COVID-19, enrolled during active disease. Sequenced input: peripheral blood. The CDR3 sequence is CATSDATRQGMNQETQYF. The CDR3 DNA reads TGTGCCACCAGTGACGCCACCCGACAGGGAATGAATCAAGAGACCCAGTACTTC.